This TCR beta chain was recovered during a study of T cell responses to AZD1222 COVID-19 vaccine. Study observations and caveats: Most donors were white British and more were female, and clonal diversity was possibly underestimated. Dominant CD4 TCR responses targeted spike regions 160-218 and 743-854. Of spike-specific TCRs, nearly half reportedly target regions left unmutated in variants.

Generated by immunoSEQ multiplex PCR, the TCRdb table keeps only in-frame clones and is missing some. Among about 120,000 clones listed, about 86% were seen once. The germline CDR1 and CDR2 sequences are SGHNT and YYREEE (reference sequence). The CDR3 runs 15 residues. The V end lost 4 bases, the J end lost 1 base, and 14 bases lay between the germline ends. This clone was found a few times. Its antigen remains unknown. This sequence was found in an adult who received the AZD1222 COVID-19 vaccine. The material sequenced was peripheral blood, taken 28 days after the second AZD1222 dose. V usage is TRBV5-4 and J usage is TRBJ1-2, with a possible D match to TRBD1 (6 bases). CDR3: CASSRGQSFNYGYTF. CDR3 nucleotides: TGTGCCAGCAGCCGAGGACAGAGTTTTAACTATGGCTACACCTTC.